A single sample gave rise to the 25 T cell receptor beta chains below, sequenced in a study of cytomegalovirus exposure and HLA in healthy donors. PCR was performed using 60 Vbeta and 13 Jbeta primers. The protocol was immunoSEQ multiplex PCR, while the TCRdb copy is restricted to in-frame clones and leaves out a portion. The sample shows 150,000 to 200,000 clones, under 85% of them seen only once. The sequenced sample consisted of PBMCs. The receptors were gathered from a woman aged 25 to 39 in good health and CMV-seronegative.

CDR3: CASSPQGDSYEQYF. The CDR3 DNA reads TGTGCCAGCAGCCCGCAGGGTGACTCCTACGAGCAGTACTTC. The chain has TRBV7-3 and TRBJ2-7, with TRBD1 as a possible D gene (5 bases). This CDR3 has 14 residues. V was clipped by 5 bases and J by 0 bases, with 11 bases between them. The germline gives CDR1 SGHTA, CDR2 FQGTGA.

This clone was seen only once. This chain links TRBV5-1 with TRBJ2-7; maybe TRBD2 (6 bases). The CDR3 runs to 16 residues. The germline V gene has CDR1 SGHRS and CDR2 YFSETQ. Trimming stripped 0 bases from V and 6 bases from J, with 19 bases between. The CDR3 DNA reads as TGCGCCAGCAGCTTGGCCCGGAGGGAAGTGGCTGTCGAGCAGTACTTC. It codes for CASSLARREVAVEQYF.

The chain links TRBV27 to TRBJ2-3; 7 positions agree with TRBD2. The CDR3 covers 16 residues. After removal of 3 bases from V and 6 bases from J, the junction contained 12 bases not matched to a gene. Germline CDR1 reads MNHEY; CDR2 reads SMNVEV (reference sequence). The CDR3 sequence: CASSFWSSGFSDTQYF. CDR3 nucleotides: TGTGCCAGCAGTTTTTGGAGTAGCGGGTTTAGTGATACGCAGTATTTT.

CDR3 amino acids: CASSEGRLNYGYTF. The DNA of the CDR3 is TGTGCCAGCAGTGAGGGCAGGCTGAACTATGGCTACACCTTC. V usage is TRBV6-1 and J usage is TRBJ1-2; D remains ambiguous. The V gene's germline CDR1 is MNHNS and CDR2 SASEGT. Trimming removed 3 bases from V and 2 bases from J, with 10 bases in between. CDR3 length: 14 residues.

The CDR3 loop reads CASSDRVRPQHF. CDR3 in DNA: TGTGCCAGTAGTGACAGGGTTCGACCCCAGCATTTT. The rearrangement links TRBV19 to TRBJ1-5; 7 bases fit TRBD1. J lost 10 bases, V lost 5 bases, and 5 bases had no gene match. This CDR3 contains 12 residues. Germline loops: CDR1 LNHDA, CDR2 SQIVND (reference sequence).

This clone came up a few times. The chain's CDR3 is CASSLALPSTDTQYF. CDR3 nucleotide sequence: TGCGCCAGCAGCTTGGCTCTACCAAGCACAGATACGCAGTATTTT. This chain joins TRBV5-1 and TRBJ2-3; D uncertain. The V and J ends lost 0 bases and 0 bases respectively, with 8 bases between them. Germline-derived CDR1 and CDR2 are SGHRS and YFSETQ. The CDR3 runs 15 residues.

This rearrangement joins TRBV7-8 to TRBJ1-1, with TRBD1 identical over 10 bases. CDR1 SGHVS and CDR2 FQNEAQ come from the germline V gene. Trimming removed 1 base from V and 3 bases from J; junction bases left unmatched: 5. The CDR3 is 16 amino acids. The CDR3 coding sequence is TGTGCCAGCAGCTTAGGACTCGGACAGGGGGACACTGAAGCTTTCTTT. Translated, it gives CASSLGLGQGDTEAFF.

The V gene is TRBV11-1, the J gene TRBJ1-2; D not resolved. V was pared by 5 bases and J by 7 bases, with 14 bases between. Germline-derived CDR1 and CDR2 are SGHAT and FQDESV (reference sequence). The CDR3 consists of 13 residues. The CDR3 reads CASSPQTGFGYTF. The CDR3 DNA reads as TGTGCCAGCAGCCCCCAAACCGGGTTTGGCTACACCTTC.

This clone was counted once. The J gene is TRBJ1-1, the V gene TRBV18; D remains unclear. Germline V gene lookup returns CDR1 KGHSH and CDR2 LQKENI. V lost 3 bases, J lost 3 bases, and 8 bases lay in between. This CDR3 is 13 amino acids long. This chain's CDR3 is CASSPAQDTEAFF. CDR3 nucleotides: TGTGCCAGCTCACCGGCCCAGGACACTGAAGCTTTCTTT.

This clone turned up a few times. This sequence joins TRBV4-3 and TRBJ2-2, with 10 bases fitting TRBD2. After removal of 0 bases from V and 7 bases from J, the junction contained 8 bases not matched to a gene. Germline CDR1 and CDR2: LGHNA and YSLEER. The CDR3 covers 17 residues. The CDR3 loop is CASSQDMASGSIGELFF. The CDR3 DNA follows: TGCGCCAGCAGCCAAGATATGGCTAGCGGGAGTATCGGGGAGCTGTTTTTT.

The chain carries TRBV7-2 and TRBJ1-2; TRBD1 might be the D (5 bases). The CDR3 runs 15 residues. Germline CDR1 is SGHTA and CDR2 is FQGNSA. V lost 1 base, J lost 4 bases, and 13 bases lay in between. In DNA form, the CDR3 reads TGTGCCAGCAGCTTAGACAGCAGGGCTACCTATGGCTACACCTTC. This translates into CASSLDSRATYGYTF.

The CDR3 is CASSVGEGPGELFF. The CDR3 nucleotides are TGTGCCAGCAGCGTAGGGGAGGGACCCGGGGAGCTGTTTTTT. The rearrangement links TRBV9 to TRBJ2-2, with TRBD2 matching over 7 bases. CDR1 and CDR2 (germline): SGDLS, YYNGEE. Trimming at V came to 0 bases and at J to 6 bases, leaving 2 bases not matched to a gene. The CDR3 length is 14 residues. The entire variable domain, with the rest obtained from reference TRBV9 and TRBJ2-2, is as follows: DSGVTQTPKHLITATGQRVTLRCSPRSGDLSVYWYQQSLDQGLQFLIQYYNGEERAKGNILERFSAQQFPDLHSELNLSSLELGDSALYFCASSVGEGPGELFFGEGSRLTVL.

The rearrangement links TRBV28 to TRBJ2-7, with D possibly matching TRBD2 (5 bases). Germline values: CDR1 MDHEN, CDR2 SYDVKM. CDR3 length: 11 amino acids. The V gene lost 6 bases and the J gene lost 8 bases, with 11 bases spanning the gap. CDR3 nucleotide sequence: TGTGCCAGCAGATCCACTAGACAGCAGTACTTC. It encodes CASRSTRQQYF. The whole variable domain, filled in from reference TRBV28 and TRBJ2-7, reads DVKVTQSSRYLVKRTGEKVFLECVQDMDHENMFWYRQDPGLGLRLIYFSYDVKMKEKGDIPEGYSVSREKKERFSLILESASTNQTSMYLCASRSTRQQYFGPGTRLTVT.

The chain combines TRBV6-1 with TRBJ1-2; 7 nucleotides line up with TRBD1. The CDR3 runs to 12 residues. V shed 6 bases, J shed 6 bases, and the junction held 4 bases outside the gene matches. Germline V gene lookup returns CDR1 MNHNS and CDR2 SASEGT. CDR3 loop: CASSPDRHGYTF. DNA for the CDR3: TGTGCCAGCAGCCCGGACAGGCATGGCTACACCTTC.

The chain recombines TRBV27 with TRBJ2-2, with 7 positions matching TRBD1. Germline V gene data show CDR1 as MNHEY and CDR2 as SMNVEV (reference sequence). V lost 4 bases to trimming and J lost 4 bases; unmatched junction nucleotides: 9. The CDR3 spans 16 residues. The CDR3 nucleotides are TGTGCCAGCAGTTCCATAGACAGGGCAGGCACCGGGGAGCTGTTTTTT. Protein product: CASSSIDRAGTGELFF.

Only a few counts were recorded for this clone. The V call is TRBV18, the J call TRBJ2-7; 9 bases are shared with TRBD1. Germline assignment: CDR1 KGHSH and CDR2 LQKENI. Trimming cost V 3 bases and J 6 bases; bases outside gene matches: 12. The length of the CDR3 is 16 residues. CDR3 DNA sequence: TGTGCCAGCTCACCTCTTGGGCCAGGGACAGGGAGCGAGCAGTACTTC. The encoded protein is CASSPLGPGTGSEQYF.

The rearrangement links TRBV15 to TRBJ2-3, with 7 nucleotides matching TRBD2. J was trimmed by 2 bases and V by 0 bases; bases with no gene match: 2. The CDR3 is made up of 15 amino acids. Germline CDR1 reads LNHNV; CDR2 reads YYDKDF (reference sequence). CDR3: CATSRDRGDTDTQYF. The CDR3 region has the DNA TGTGCCACCAGCAGAGATCGGGGGGACACAGATACGCAGTATTTT.

This clone was detected only a few times. The V and J genes are TRBV6-6 and TRBJ1-1, with 7 bases aligning to TRBD1. This CDR3 contains 14 residues. Germline V CDR1 and CDR2: MNHNY, SVGAGI (reference sequence). The V gene end was trimmed by 4 bases and the J gene end by 4 bases; junction bases not matched to a gene: 6. The CDR3 sequence is CASSSSTGVTEAFF. In DNA form, the CDR3 reads TGTGCCAGCAGTTCCTCTACAGGGGTCACTGAAGCTTTCTTT.

A few counts support this clone. The chain joins TRBV27 to TRBJ2-7; TRBD1 agrees at 8 bases. Germline V gene data show CDR1 as MNHEY and CDR2 as SMNVEV (reference sequence). The CDR3 runs to 13 residues. The V segment lost 5 bases and the J segment 6 bases; nucleotides outside the gene matches: 6. CDR3 DNA sequence: TGTGCCAGCAGTCCCAGGACAGGGTTCGAGCAGTACTTC. Translating it yields CASSPRTGFEQYF.

The chain combines TRBV5-4 with TRBJ2-5, with 10 bases lining up with TRBD2. This CDR3 is 14 amino acids long. The J segment lost 5 bases and the V segment lost 4 bases, leaving 5 bases of the junction unmatched. Germline lookup yields CDR1 SGHNT and CDR2 YYREEE (reference sequence). CDR3 nucleotide sequence: TGTGCCAGCAGCACTAGCGGGGTGGGGGAGACCCAGTACTTC. It yields the protein CASSTSGVGETQYF.

The V and J genes are TRBV4-1 and TRBJ2-1; the D gene is possibly TRBD1 (8 bases). Germline lookup yields CDR1 MGHRA and CDR2 YSYEKL. V shed 4 bases and J shed 6 bases, with 22 bases lying between them. The CDR3 runs to 17 residues. CDR3 in amino acids: CASSPREGDRILNEQFF. The CDR3 nucleotides are TGCGCCAGCAGCCCGAGGGAGGGGGACAGGATCCTCAATGAGCAGTTCTTC.

The chain combines TRBV12-2 with TRBJ2-7; TRBD1, the table's D call, lacks a check against the DNA. TRBV12-2 is described as a pseudogene. The CDR3 runs 20 residues. The CDR3 spells CASRLEGANPGQGTSHEQYF. The CDR3 DNA is TGTGCAAGTCGCTTAGAAGGGGCTAATCCGGGACAGGGCACATCCCACGAGCAGTACTTC.

The chain combines TRBV18 with TRBJ1-1, with TRBD1 as a possible D gene (6 bases). V was pared by 6 bases and J by 4 bases, with 15 bases between. The germline gives CDR1 KGHSH, CDR2 LQKENI. The CDR3 consists of 14 residues. CDR3 DNA sequence: TGTGCCAGCTCCAGGGGCCCGGGGAGCACTGAAGCTTTCTTT. Amino acid sequence: CASSRGPGSTEAFF.

The V gene is TRBV19, the J gene TRBJ1-2; weak D call: TRBD1 (6 bases). Trimming removed 7 bases at V and 9 bases at J, with 18 bases between. The CDR3 is 13 residues long. The germline CDR1 and CDR2 sequences are LNHDA and SQIVND (reference sequence). The chain's CDR3 is CASTTGPFRSYTF. The CDR3 region has the DNA TGTGCCAGTACGACAGGCCCTTTTAGGAGCTACACCTTC. The full variable domain, with the rest looked up from reference TRBV19 and TRBJ1-2, is DGGITQSPKYLFRKEGQNVTLSCEQNLNHDAMYWYRQDPGQGLRLIYYSQIVNDFQKGDIAEGYSVSREKKESFPLTVTSAQKNPTAFYLCASTTGPFRSYTFGSGTRLTVV.

The chain employs TRBV7-9 and TRBJ1-2; D remains unclear. CDR1 is SEHNR and CDR2 is FQNEAQ in the germline V gene (reference sequence). V gave up 5 bases and J gave up 4 bases, with 8 bases separating them. The CDR3 runs to 12 residues. CDR3 nucleotides: TGTGCCAGCAGCCCGGGAGGCTATGGCTACACCTTC. Protein sequence: CASSPGGYGYTF.